This TCR beta chain was found in a study of metastatic and nonmetastatic thyroid tumors (dated by TCRdb to 2018 to 2020). Regarding the complete study: For patients with malignant and with benign thyroid disease, the researchers compared repertoires between peripheral blood samples and tumor or nodule tissue samples.

What the work shows at the level of the full study, not this receptor alone: In both blood and tumor samples, malignant tumors were reported to have significantly higher TCR beta diversity than benign nodules.

The library was generated by PCR. Sequenced on an Illumina HiSeq 4000. High-throughput sequencing was used to profile the TCR beta-chain CDR3 region of each patient. As for how the authors treated the data: A classifier to discriminate distant-metastatic papillary thyroid cancer patients was built from CDR3 differences across clinicopathological groups. The Shannon index was used to assess repertoire diversity, and the Morisita-Horn index was used to assess tumor-blood repertoire similarity. TCRdb reworked the public reads: Q25 trimming with fastp, MiXCR clone assembly, productive beta chains retained. In this record, the V and J calls reflect TCRdb's handling and not the investigators' own analysis. This sample lists over 25,000 clones; approximately 7.4% were detected once. The ten largest clonotypes hold 43% of the sample. Many counts were recorded for this clone. It has no known antigen specificity. Nothing much larger sits one base from this clone, and base qualities are not available.

None of the patients had been given any treatment before thyroid surgery. Using T-cell receptor beta sequencing, the researchers looked back retrospectively at clinical samples from patients, gathered between about 2012 and 2018. The CDR3 sequence holds 15 residues, the cysteine and phenylalanine included. Here the CDR3 DNA is all that survives: 45 bases in frame from base 1. CDR1 and CDR2, looked up from the germline V gene, are SGHRS and YFSETQ. The trim is 0 bases for V and 1 base for J, with a gap of 10 bases between the germline ends. Source material: blood. This receptor was identified in a female donor with papillary thyroid cancer or a benign thyroid nodule (not recorded which). Some clones in this sample may be carry-over from other donors' samples. The chain links TRBV5-1 with TRBJ1-1, with an unclear D gene assignment. The bases read TGCGCCAGCAGCTTGGGTGGCACTTCGAACACTGAAGCTTTCTTT. Translated, it gives CASSLGGTSNTEAFF.